A selection of T cell receptor beta chains follows, all from one sample in a study of T cell repertoires in cytomegalovirus infection. A single record per CDR3 protein comes from TCRdb applying MiXCR to the reads. The table has hundreds of thousands of distinct CDR3 sequences, under 45% seen once. These receptors' targets are unknown. The source material was cultured PBMCs, sampled from culture after CMV antigen stimulation. All receptors come from a human donor in good health (CMV status not recorded). Some clones in this sample may be carry-over from other donors' samples. Each CDR3 is given with its conserved first and last residue. Fields, in order: D gene, V gene, clone size, J gene, CDR3 protein, CDR3 DNA. D genes are given only for firm matches. The listing skips clone size in some rows; elsewhere it reads once, few, many or a size class.

d_call: NA
v_call: TRBV6-1
clone_size: few
j_call: TRBJ1-1
cdr3_aa: CASSLRAAGAFF
cdr3_nt: TGTGCCAGCAGCCTCAGGGCCGCGGGCGCTTTCTTT

d_call: NA
v_call: TRBV28
clone_size: NA
j_call: TRBJ1-2
cdr3_aa: CASSAVLIYGYTF
cdr3_nt: TGTGCCAGCAGCGCCGTCCTCATCTATGGCTACACCTTC

d_call: TRBD2
v_call: TRBV7-2
clone_size: few
j_call: TRBJ2-1
cdr3_aa: CASSQFPGLAFYEQFF
cdr3_nt: TGTGCCAGCAGCCAATTCCCGGGACTAGCTTTTTATGAGCAGTTCTTC

d_call: NA
v_call: TRBV5-6
clone_size: NA
j_call: TRBJ2-7
cdr3_aa: CASSLGATTYEQYF
cdr3_nt: TGTGCCAGCAGCTTGGGGGCAACTACCTACGAGCAGTACTTC

d_call: TRBD2
v_call: TRBV11-2
clone_size: few
j_call: TRBJ2-5
cdr3_aa: CASSLGTSGEGETQYF
cdr3_nt: TGTGCCAGCAGCTTAGGCACTAGCGGGGAGGGGGAGACCCAGTACTTC

d_call: NA
v_call: TRBV5-1
clone_size: NA
j_call: TRBJ2-7
cdr3_aa: CASSPSQVLDEQYF
cdr3_nt: TGCGCCAGCAGCCCAAGCCAGGTCCTGGACGAGCAGTACTTC

d_call: TRBD2
v_call: TRBV6-6
clone_size: few
j_call: TRBJ2-3
cdr3_aa: CASSYSLAGGPGSQYF
cdr3_nt: TGTGCCAGCAGTTACAGTCTAGCGGGGGGGCCCGGGTCGCAGTATTTT

d_call: NA
v_call: TRBV2
clone_size: NA
j_call: TRBJ1-2
cdr3_aa: CASSAQGGYTF
cdr3_nt: TGTGCCAGCAGCGCACAGGGTGGCTACACCTTC

d_call: NA
v_call: TRBV2
clone_size: NA
j_call: TRBJ1-2
cdr3_aa: CAGPPFYLGTSNYGYTF
cdr3_nt: TGTGCCGGACCCCCTTTTTATTTGGGGACGTCTAACTATGGCTACACCTTC

d_call: TRBD1
v_call: TRBV7-8
clone_size: many
j_call: TRBJ1-1
cdr3_aa: CASSFPTGGETEAFF
cdr3_nt: TGTGCCAGCAGCTTCCCGACAGGGGGCGAAACTGAAGCTTTCTTT

d_call: TRBD2
v_call: TRBV19
clone_size: NA
j_call: TRBJ2-7
cdr3_aa: CASSKETSAYYEQYF
cdr3_nt: TGTGCCAGTAGCAAAGAGACTAGCGCCTACTACGAGCAGTACTTC

d_call: NA
v_call: TRBV7-2
clone_size: NA
j_call: TRBJ1-1
cdr3_aa: CASSLLGFAFF
cdr3_nt: TGTGCCAGCAGCCTACTGGGTTTCGCTTTCTTT

d_call: NA
v_call: TRBV6-5
clone_size: NA
j_call: TRBJ2-7
cdr3_aa: CASSYVQSYEQYF
cdr3_nt: TGTGCCAGCAGTTACGTCCAGTCCTACGAGCAGTACTTC